This T cell receptor (beta chain) was found in a study of T-cell memory formation after mild COVID-19. General study results and limits: Some clones that responded were present in memory (sampled pre-infection), which suggests cross-reactive memory joined. A second wave expanding day 15 to 37 was CD4+-biased; contracting clones were balanced. There was no confirmation that second-wave clones peaking on day 37 were SARS-CoV-2 specific.

This clonotype was seen a few times. What it recognizes is unknown. 5'RACE primed at constant segments yielded TCR alpha and TCR beta cDNA libraries bearing sample barcodes and UMIs. Via MiXCR, TCRdb re-called the 5' RACE reads, giving one row per CDR3 protein. The data contain 350,000 to 500,000 distinct CDR3 sequences, about 20% of them singletons. The CDR3 is 15 residues long. The V and J ends lost 4 bases and 4 bases, in that order; junction bases with no gene match: 6. From germline, CDR1 is KGHDR and CDR2 SFDVKD. This chain joins TRBV24-1 and TRBJ1-2, with TRBD1 matching over 9 bases. The material sequenced was PBMCs or a T cell subset sorted from them (not recorded which). The receptor comes from an adult woman who had mild COVID-19 (a few samples of this study predate the infection). Cell type and time point are not known. The CDR3 region is CATSDHPTGGYGYTF. The CDR3 coding sequence is TGTGCCACCAGTGACCACCCGACAGGGGGCTATGGCTACACCTTC.